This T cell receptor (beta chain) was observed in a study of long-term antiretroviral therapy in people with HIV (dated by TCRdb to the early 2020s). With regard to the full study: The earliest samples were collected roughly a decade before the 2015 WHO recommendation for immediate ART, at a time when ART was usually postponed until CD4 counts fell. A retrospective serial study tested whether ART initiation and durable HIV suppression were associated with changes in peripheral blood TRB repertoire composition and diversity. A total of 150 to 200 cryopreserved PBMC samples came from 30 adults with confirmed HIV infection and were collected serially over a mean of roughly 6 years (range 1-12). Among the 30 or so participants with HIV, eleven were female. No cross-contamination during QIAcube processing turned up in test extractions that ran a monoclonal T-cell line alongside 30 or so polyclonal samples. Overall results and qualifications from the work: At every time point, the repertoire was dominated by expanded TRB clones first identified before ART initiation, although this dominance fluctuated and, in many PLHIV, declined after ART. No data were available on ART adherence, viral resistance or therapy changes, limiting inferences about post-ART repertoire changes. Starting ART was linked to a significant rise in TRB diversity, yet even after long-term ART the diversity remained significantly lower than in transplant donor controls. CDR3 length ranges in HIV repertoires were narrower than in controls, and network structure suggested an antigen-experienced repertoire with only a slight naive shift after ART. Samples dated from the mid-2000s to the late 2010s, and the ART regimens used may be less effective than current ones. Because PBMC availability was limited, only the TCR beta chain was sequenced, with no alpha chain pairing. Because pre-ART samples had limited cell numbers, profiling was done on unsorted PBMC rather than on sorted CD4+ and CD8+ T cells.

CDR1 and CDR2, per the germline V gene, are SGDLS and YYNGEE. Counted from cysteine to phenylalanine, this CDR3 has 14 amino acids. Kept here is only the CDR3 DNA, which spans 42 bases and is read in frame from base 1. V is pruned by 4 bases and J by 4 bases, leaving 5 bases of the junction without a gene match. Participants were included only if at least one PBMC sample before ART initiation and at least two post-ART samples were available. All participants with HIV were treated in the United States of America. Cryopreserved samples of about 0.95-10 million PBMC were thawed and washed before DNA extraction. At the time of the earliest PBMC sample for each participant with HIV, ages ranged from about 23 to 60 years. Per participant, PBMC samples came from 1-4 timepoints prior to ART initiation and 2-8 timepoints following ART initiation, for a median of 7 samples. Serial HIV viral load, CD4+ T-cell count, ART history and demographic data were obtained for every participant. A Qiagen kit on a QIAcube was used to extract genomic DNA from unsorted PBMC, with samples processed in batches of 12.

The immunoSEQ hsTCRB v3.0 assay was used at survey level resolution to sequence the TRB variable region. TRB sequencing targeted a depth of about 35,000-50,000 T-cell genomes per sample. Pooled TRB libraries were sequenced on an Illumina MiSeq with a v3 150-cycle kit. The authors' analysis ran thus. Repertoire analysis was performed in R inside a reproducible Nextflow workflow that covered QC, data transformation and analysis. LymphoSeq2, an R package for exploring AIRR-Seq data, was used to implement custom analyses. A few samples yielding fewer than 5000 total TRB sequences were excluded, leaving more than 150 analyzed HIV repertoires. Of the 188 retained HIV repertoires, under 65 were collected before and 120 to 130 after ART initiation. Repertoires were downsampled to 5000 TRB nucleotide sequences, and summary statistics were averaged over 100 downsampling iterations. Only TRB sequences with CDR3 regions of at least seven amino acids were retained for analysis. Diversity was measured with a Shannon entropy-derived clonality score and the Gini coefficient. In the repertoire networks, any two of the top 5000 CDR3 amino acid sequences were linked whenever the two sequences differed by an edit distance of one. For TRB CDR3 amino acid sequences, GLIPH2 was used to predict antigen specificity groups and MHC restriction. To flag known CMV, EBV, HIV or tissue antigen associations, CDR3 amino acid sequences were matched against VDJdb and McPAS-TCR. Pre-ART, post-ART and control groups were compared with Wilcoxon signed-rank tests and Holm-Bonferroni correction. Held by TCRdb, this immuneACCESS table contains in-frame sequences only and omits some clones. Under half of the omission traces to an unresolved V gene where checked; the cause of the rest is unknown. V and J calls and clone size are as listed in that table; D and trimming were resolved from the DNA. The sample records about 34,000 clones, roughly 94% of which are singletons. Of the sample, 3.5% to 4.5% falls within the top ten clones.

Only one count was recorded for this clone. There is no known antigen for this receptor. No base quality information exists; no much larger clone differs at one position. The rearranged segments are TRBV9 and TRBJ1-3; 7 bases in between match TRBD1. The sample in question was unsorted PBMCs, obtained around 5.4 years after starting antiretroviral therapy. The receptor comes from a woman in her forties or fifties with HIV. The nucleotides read TGTGCCAGCAGCCCCAGGGGGTTCGGAAACACCATATATTTT. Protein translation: CASSPRGFGNTIYF.